This is a list of T cell receptor beta chains from one sample in a study of control samples from healthy donors and cancer patients. Some clones are missing from TCRdb's copy, which holds only in-frame ones; the method was immunoSEQ multiplex PCR. The sample lists 100,000 to 150,000 clones, around 92% seen once, with 0.58% in the top ten. Input material: PBMCs. These receptors all stem from a man aged 80 or over with head and neck cancer. CDR3s include the opening cysteine and the closing phenylalanine or tryptophan. Each record gives: J gene, V gene, D gene, clone size, CDR3 protein, CDR3 DNA. D genes are given only for firm matches. Size is omitted from some rows. Given values are once, few, many or a class for expanded clones.

>TRBJ2-1|TRBV19|-|-
CASSYGPYSYNEQFF
TGTGCCAGTAGTTATGGACCCTATTCCTACAATGAGCAGTTCTTC
>TRBJ2-1|TRBV5-1|-|-
CASSLVAIWRETYNEQFF
TGCGCCAGCAGCTTGGTGGCCATTTGGCGTGAGACCTACAATGAGCAGTTCTTC
>TRBJ2-3|TRBV20-1|-|-
CSAPRSHTQYF
TGCAGTGCCCCAAGGAGCCATACGCAGTATTTT
>TRBJ1-2|TRBV29-1|-|-
CSVEDLIRYTF
TGCAGCGTTGAAGATCTTATTCGCTACACCTTC
>TRBJ1-3|TRBV6-1|TRBD1|-
CASSERDRGGNTIYF
TGTGCCAGCAGTGAAAGGGACAGGGGCGGAAACACCATATATTTT
>TRBJ1-6|TRBV29-1|TRBD1|-
CSVQGQENSPLHF
TGCAGCGTCCAGGGACAGGAGAATTCACCCCTCCACTTT
>TRBJ1-4|TRBV5-1|TRBD1|once
CASSQRPGQGATNEKLFF
TGCGCCAGCAGCCAGAGACCGGGACAGGGGGCAACTAATGAAAAACTGTTTTTT
>TRBJ2-3|TRBV18|TRBD2|-
CASSPLAGDTDTQYF
TGTGCCAGCTCACCACTCGCGGGAGACACAGATACGCAGTATTTT
>TRBJ1-2|TRBV10-2|-|-
CASSLNNYGYTF
TGCGCCAGCAGTTTAAATAACTATGGCTACACCTTC
>TRBJ2-1|TRBV11-2|-|-
CASSLLAYEQFF
TGTGCCAGCAGCTTATTAGCCTACGAGCAGTTCTTC
>TRBJ2-3|TRBV10-3|TRBD2|-
CAISLTSVGYDTQYF
TGTGCCATCAGTTTGACTAGCGTGGGCTACGATACGCAGTATTTT
>TRBJ2-7|TRBV10-3|-|-
CATSTRSHEQYF
TGTGCCACTTCGACACGCTCCCACGAGCAGTACTTC
>TRBJ2-3|TRBV6-1|-|-
CASSEAGENGYF
TGTGCCAGCAGTGAAGCGGGGGAGAATGGGTATTTT
>TRBJ1-3|TRBV5-1|-|-
CASSFSAVSSGNTIYF
TGCGCCAGCAGCTTTTCGGCGGTGAGCTCTGGAAACACCATATATTTT
>TRBJ1-3|TRBV9|TRBD1|-
CASSVRTGGISSGNTIYF
TGTGCCAGCAGCGTTCGGACAGGGGGAATATCCTCTGGAAACACCATATATTTT
>TRBJ2-5|TRBV11-3|TRBD1|-
CASSQGVSQETQYF
TGTGCCAGCAGCCAGGGGGTTTCCCAAGAGACCCAGTACTTC
>TRBJ2-7|TRBV5-1|-|-
CASSLRARKTYEQYF
TGCGCCAGCAGCTTGCGGGCCAGAAAAACCTACGAGCAGTACTTC
>TRBJ1-3|TRBV7-6|-|-
CASSLAQLPGSFSGNTIYF
TGTGCCAGCAGCTTAGCCCAACTCCCGGGCTCCTTCTCCGGAAACACCATATATTTT
>TRBJ2-1|TRBV20-1|TRBD2|-
CSASLAGAHYNEQFF
TGCAGTGCTAGTCTAGCGGGGGCCCACTACAATGAGCAGTTCTTC
>TRBJ2-3|TRBV3-1/TRBV3-2|-|once
CASSQEVGRDTQYF
TGTGCCAGCAGCCAAGAGGTGGGAAGGGATACGCAGTATTTT
>TRBJ1-2|TRBV10-3|-|-
CAISGANNYGYTF
TGTGCCATCAGTGGGGCCAATAACTATGGCTACACCTTC
>TRBJ1-6|TRBV3-1/TRBV3-2|TRBD1|-
CASSQIGGNRGNSPLHF
TGTGCCAGCAGCCAAATCGGGGGAAACAGGGGCAATTCACCCCTCCACTTT
>TRBJ1-3|TRBV7-9|-|-
CASSAHAGVAGNTIYF
TGTGCCAGCAGCGCCCATGCAGGGGTAGCTGGAAACACCATATATTTT
>TRBJ1-2|TRBV13|-|-
CASSLDRGYGYTF
TGTGCCAGCAGCTTAGACAGAGGCTATGGCTACACCTTC
>TRBJ2-2|TRBV7-9|TRBD2|-
CASSFGGLAGAGELFF
TGTGCCAGCAGCTTTGGAGGACTAGCGGGGGCCGGGGAGCTGTTTTTT
>TRBJ1-2|TRBV9|-|-
CASSVPGDGYTF
TGTGCCAGCAGCGTCCCTGGGGATGGCTACACCTTC
>TRBJ1-2|TRBV20-1|TRBD1|-
CSASYAAGGGLDYGYTF
TGCAGTGCTAGTTATGCGGCAGGGGGCGGTTTGGACTATGGCTACACCTTC
>TRBJ1-1|TRBV3-1/TRBV3-2|-|-
CASRPRGQHSTEAFF
TGTGCCAGCAGACCCCGGGGGCAGCATAGCACTGAAGCTTTCTTT
>TRBJ2-3|TRBV4-1|-|-
CASSQGPSETDTQYF
TGCGCCAGCAGCCAAGGACCCTCTGAGACAGATACGCAGTATTTT
>TRBJ2-4|TRBV3-1/TRBV3-2|-|-
CASSQGGRDTNIQYF
TGTGCCAGCAGCCAAGGAGGTAGGGACACAAACATTCAGTACTTC
>TRBJ1-1|TRBV6-4|-|-
CASSATMNTEAFF
TGTGCCAGCAGTGCGACCATGAACACTGAAGCTTTCTTT
>TRBJ1-5|TRBV23-1|-|-
CASSQFPIWHQPQHF
TGCGCCAGCAGTCAATTTCCTATCTGGCATCAGCCCCAGCATTTT
>TRBJ1-2|TRBV3-1/TRBV3-2|-|-
CASSQVMGTLGYTF
TGTGCCAGCAGCCAAGTGATGGGGACTCTTGGCTACACCTTC
>TRBJ1-5|TRBV7-2|-|-
CASSLGVGAGGQPQHF
TGTGCCAGCAGCTTAGGGGTCGGGGCGGGGGGACAGCCCCAGCATTTT
>TRBJ1-1|TRBV5-1|-|-
CASSFNRATEAFF
TGCGCCAGCAGCTTTAACAGGGCCACTGAAGCTTTCTTT
>TRBJ1-3|TRBV5-4|-|-
CASSSFRADTIYF
TGTGCCAGCAGCTCGTTCAGGGCCGACACCATATATTTT
>TRBJ2-7|TRBV6-5|TRBD2|few
CASSYRTSGHEQYF
TGTGCCAGCAGTTACCGGACTAGCGGGCACGAGCAGTACTTC
>TRBJ2-2|TRBV6-4|-|-
CASSEQGLNTGELFF
TGTGCCAGCAGTGAACAGGGTTTGAACACCGGGGAGCTGTTTTTT
>TRBJ2-7|TRBV5-1|TRBD2|-
CASSLGGGAGPEQYF
TGCGCCAGCAGCTTGGGGGGCGGAGCGGGACCCGAGCAGTACTTC
>TRBJ1-2|TRBV25-1|TRBD1|once
CASSESGTGNYGYTF
TGTGCCAGCAGTGAATCGGGGACAGGGAACTATGGCTACACCTTC
>TRBJ2-5|TRBV7-2|TRBD2|-
CASRFQRGAETQYF
TGTGCCAGCAGATTCCAGCGGGGCGCCGAGACCCAGTACTTC
>TRBJ2-7|TRBV5-4|TRBD2|-
CASSLGLADTYEQYF
TGTGCCAGCAGCTTGGGACTAGCGGATACCTACGAGCAGTACTTC
>TRBJ2-2|TRBV6-6|TRBD2|-
CASSLAGASTGELFF
TGTGCCAGCAGTTTAGCGGGAGCTTCAACCGGGGAGCTGTTTTTT
>TRBJ1-1|TRBV15|-|once
CATSRDYGPGTEAFF
TGTGCCACCAGCAGAGATTATGGTCCCGGCACTGAAGCTTTCTTT
>TRBJ1-2|TRBV5-1|TRBD1|-
CASSPGQGLYGYTF
TGCGCCAGCAGCCCAGGACAGGGTTTATATGGCTACACCTTC
>TRBJ1-2|TRBV11-2|-|once
CASSLDHLTYGYTF
TGTGCCAGCAGCTTAGATCACCTGACCTATGGCTACACCTTC
>TRBJ2-2|TRBV4-1|-|few
CASSQVAGGGTGELFF
TGCGCCAGCAGCCAAGTTGCTGGGGGCGGCACCGGGGAGCTGTTTTTT
>TRBJ1-2|TRBV25-1|-|-
CASRGGRFYGYTF
TGTGCCAGCAGGGGGGGTCGGTTCTATGGCTACACCTTC
>TRBJ1-1|TRBV25-1|-|-
CASSGSEYTEAFF
TGTGCCAGCAGTGGATCAGAGTACACTGAAGCTTTCTTT
>TRBJ2-2|TRBV4-1|TRBD1|-
CARSRGQGGGGELFF
TGCGCCCGCAGCCGGGGACAGGGTGGGGGCGGGGAGCTGTTTTTT
>TRBJ1-2|TRBV14|-|-
CASSQAQGGVYGYTF
TGTGCCAGCAGCCAAGCACAGGGCGGTGTTTACGGCTACACCTTC
>TRBJ2-7|TRBV7-9|-|-
CASSFRGSSYEQYF
TGTGCCAGCAGCTTCCGGGGCTCGTCCTACGAGCAGTACTTC
>TRBJ1-1|TRBV7-9|TRBD1|-
CASSLGRQGLRTEAFF
TGTGCCAGCAGCTTGGGTCGACAGGGTCTAAGGACTGAAGCTTTCTTT
>TRBJ2-7|TRBV4-1|-|-
CASSQADGPWYEQYF
TGCGCCAGCAGCCAGGCGGACGGACCGTGGTACGAGCAGTACTTC
>TRBJ2-6|TRBV2|-|-
CASQMDSQWANVLTF
TGTGCCAGCCAGATGGACAGCCAGTGGGCCAACGTCCTGACTTTC
>TRBJ2-1|TRBV9|-|-
CASSVVVGGRNEQFF
TGTGCCAGCAGCGTAGTGGTGGGAGGAAGAAATGAGCAGTTCTTC